Presented here are 2 T cell receptor beta chains from one specimen sequenced in a study of shared clonotypes between healthy human individuals. This table comes from immunoSEQ multiplex PCR, and its TCRdb copy is limited to in-frame clones, with some not included. The sample comprises more than 450,000 clones, about four fifths of which are singletons, and roughly 13% rests with the top ten. Input material: PBMCs. All receptors derive from a woman aged 40 to 50 in good health. Some clones in this sample may be carry-over from other donors' samples.

There are a few counts of this clone. The genes are TRBV5-1 and TRBJ2-2; 8 positions match TRBD2. This CDR3 region has 16 residues. Germline V gene lookup returns CDR1 SGHRS and CDR2 YFSETQ. V shed 4 bases, J shed 0 bases, and the junction held 5 bases outside the gene matches. In DNA, the CDR3 is TGCGCCAGCAGCACTAGCGGCCGTGCGAACACCGGGGAGCTGTTTTTT. Translated, it gives CASSTSGRANTGELFF.

The V gene is TRBV28, the J gene TRBJ2-1; 9 nucleotides agree with TRBD2. Germline CDR1 is MDHEN and CDR2 is SYDVKM. The length of the CDR3 is 15 residues. With 7 bases clipped from V and 7 bases from J, the junction kept 11 bases outside the gene matches. DNA for the CDR3: TGTGCCAGCAATAAACAGGGTCTAGCGGGAAATGAGCAGTTCTTC. It codes for CASNKQGLAGNEQFF.